One TCR beta chain is described in this entry. Its antigen is currently unknown. The data derive from a study of post-analysis software for immune sequencing data. For the study at large: There were relapsing-remitting, secondary progressive and progressive-relapsing multiple sclerosis among the disease courses included.

Notes on the study in general: The F measure placed samples prepared in the same batch into strongly shared clusters. About five TRBV segments were more frequent in patients than controls; TRBV5-6, TRBV5-1 and TRBV20-1 belonged to this group. Controls had significantly higher normalized Chao1 diversity than multiple sclerosis patients.

Every TCR beta cDNA library bore unique molecular identifiers. Each batch of about 0.95 to 11 million T cells produced some 450,000 cDNA molecules. TCRdb redid the calling of the PCR reads with MiXCR, one entry per CDR3 protein. The table shows about 810,000 distinct CDR3 sequences, with around 53% occurring only once. Trimming pared 7 bases from V and 2 bases from J, leaving 16 bases between. The CDR3 is 15 residues long. The sample was blood. This clonotype originated in a girl aged 10-17 years with multiple sclerosis. The V call is TRBV12-3 or TRBV12-4, the J call TRBJ2-3; the D gene is possibly TRBD1 (6 bases). The chain's CDR3 is CASTEIGQPTDTQYF. CDR3 sequence (DNA): TGTGCCAGCACCGAGATTGGACAGCCCACAGATACGCAGTATTTT.